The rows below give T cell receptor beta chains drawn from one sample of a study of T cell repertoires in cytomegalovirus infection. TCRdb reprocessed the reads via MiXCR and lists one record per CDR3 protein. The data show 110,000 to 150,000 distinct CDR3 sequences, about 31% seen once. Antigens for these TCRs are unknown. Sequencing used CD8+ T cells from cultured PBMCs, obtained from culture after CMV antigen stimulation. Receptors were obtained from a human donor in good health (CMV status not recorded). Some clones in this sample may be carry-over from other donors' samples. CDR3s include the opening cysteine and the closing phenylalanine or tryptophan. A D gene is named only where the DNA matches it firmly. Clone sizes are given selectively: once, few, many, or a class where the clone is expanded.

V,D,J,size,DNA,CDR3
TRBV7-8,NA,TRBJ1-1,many,TGTGCCAGCAGCCTAGGGACGATCTTACGGGCTTTCTTT,CASSLGTILRAFF
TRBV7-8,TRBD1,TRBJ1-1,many,TGTGCCAGCAGCTTACTCTTGCGAGGGGGCATGAACACTGAAGCTTTCTTT,CASSLLLRGGMNTEAFF
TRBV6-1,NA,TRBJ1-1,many,TGTGCCAGCAGTTTCGACAGCGCCAGAGCGGAAGCTTTCTTT,CASSFDSARAEAFF
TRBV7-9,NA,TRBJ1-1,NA,TGTGCCAGCAGCTTAGTCTTATTTGGACAGATGAACACTGAAGCTTTCTTT,CASSLVLFGQMNTEAFF
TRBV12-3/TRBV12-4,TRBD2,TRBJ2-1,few,TGTGCCAGCTCCCTAGCGGGGTATAGTAATGAGCAGTTCTTC,CASSLAGYSNEQFF
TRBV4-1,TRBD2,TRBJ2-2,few,TGCGCCAGCAGCCAAGCTAGCGGGGGGCCCACCGGGGAGCTGTTTTTT,CASSQASGGPTGELFF
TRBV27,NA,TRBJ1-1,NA,TGTGCCAGCAGTTTCCTTACGGGGTGGGGGAACACTGAAGCTTTCTTT,CASSFLTGWGNTEAFF
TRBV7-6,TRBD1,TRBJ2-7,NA,TGTGCCAGCAGCTTAGAGGGACAGGGGACCTCCTACGAGCAGTACTTC,CASSLEGQGTSYEQYF
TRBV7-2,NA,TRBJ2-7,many,TGTGCCAGCAGCCTAAATACAGTGTTCGAGCAGTACTTC,CASSLNTVFEQYF
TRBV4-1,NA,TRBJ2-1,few,TGCGCCAGCAGCCAAGATAGGTCGGGAGGGACAGGGTTGTACAATGAGCAGTTCTTC,CASSQDRSGGTGLYNEQFF
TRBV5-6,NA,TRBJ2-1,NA,TGTGCCAGCAGCCTGGCCGTCGATGAGCAGTTCTTC,CASSLAVDEQFF
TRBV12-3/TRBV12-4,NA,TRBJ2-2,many,TGTGCCAGCACCCTTTGGGCGGGACTTAACACCGGGGAGCTGTTTTTT,CASTLWAGLNTGELFF
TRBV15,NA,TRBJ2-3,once,TGTGCCACCAGCACCAGGGGCACAGATACGCAGTATTTT,CATSTRGTDTQYF
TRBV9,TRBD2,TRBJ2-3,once,TGTGCCAGCACGACTAGCGGGGGGGCCGGAGATACGCAGTATTTT,CASTTSGGAGDTQYF
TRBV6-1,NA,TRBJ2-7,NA,TGTGCCAGCAGTGAATCACAAGGTGCAGGGAGTACCGACGAGCAGTACTTC,CASSESQGAGSTDEQYF
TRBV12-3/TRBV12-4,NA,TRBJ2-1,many,TGTGCCAGCAGTTTACAGGGCGCCTATGAGCAGTTCTTC,CASSLQGAYEQFF
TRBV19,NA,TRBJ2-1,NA,TGTGCCAGTGATTCAAGGGTAAGCTCCTACAATGAGCAGTTCTTC,CASDSRVSSYNEQFF
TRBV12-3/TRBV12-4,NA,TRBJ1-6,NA,TGTGCCAGCAGTTCGGACAGCCCCGCCGAGGATTCACCCCTCCACTTT,CASSSDSPAEDSPLHF
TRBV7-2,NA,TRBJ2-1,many,TGTGCCAGCAGCTTCACGGGGGACTTGTACAATGAGCAGTTCTTC,CASSFTGDLYNEQFF
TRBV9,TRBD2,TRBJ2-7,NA,TGTGCCAGCAGCGTTTCAGAGCGGGGGGGCGAAGGCGAGCAGTACTTC,CASSVSERGGEGEQYF
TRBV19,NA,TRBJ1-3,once,TGTGCCAGTTGGGACAACAATGTCTCTGGAAACACCATATATTTT,CASWDNNVSGNTIYF
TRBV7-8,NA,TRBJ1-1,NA,TGTGCCAGCAGCTTGGGGACTTTCGTGAACACTGAAGCTTTCTTT,CASSLGTFVNTEAFF
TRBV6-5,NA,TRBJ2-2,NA,TGTGCCAGCAGTTACACCAGGGGTATACAGATAGGGGAGCTGTTTTTT,CASSYTRGIQIGELFF
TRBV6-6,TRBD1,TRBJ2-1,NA,TGTGCCAGCAGTTACCAGGGACAGGGGGTACGCTATGAGCAGTTCTTC,CASSYQGQGVRYEQFF
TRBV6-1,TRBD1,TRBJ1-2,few,TGTGCCAGCAGTTCGTCCGGGACAGCGATAGCTAACTATGGCTACACCTTC,CASSSSGTAIANYGYTF
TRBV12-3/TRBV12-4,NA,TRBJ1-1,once,TGTGCCAGCAGTTTCTATTTGGGCACTGAAGCTTTCTTT,CASSFYLGTEAFF
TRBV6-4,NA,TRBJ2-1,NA,TGTGCCAGCAGCCAAACACCAGGAACCATGGATGAGCAGTTCTTC,CASSQTPGTMDEQFF
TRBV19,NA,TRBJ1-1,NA,TGTGCCAGTAGTATCCAGGCGAACACTGAAGCTTTTTTT,CASSIQANTEAFF
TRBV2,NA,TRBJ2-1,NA,TGTGCCAGGAACAGAGACCTCTCGTACAATGAGCAGTTCTTC,CARNRDLSYNEQFF
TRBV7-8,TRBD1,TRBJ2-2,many,TGTGCCAGCACAGGACAGGGGAATATTGACACCGGGGAGCTGTTTTTT,CASTGQGNIDTGELFF
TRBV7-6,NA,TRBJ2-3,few,TGTGCCAGCAGCCTTAGGCCCCGAGCGGCCACAGATACGCAGTATTTT,CASSLRPRAATDTQYF
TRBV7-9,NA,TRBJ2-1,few,TGTGCCAGCAGCTTAAAGAGATTCTCCTACAATGAGCAGTTCTTC,CASSLKRFSYNEQFF
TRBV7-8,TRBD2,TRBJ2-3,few,TGTGCCAGCAGCTTCGCACGCGGGGGGGGGCAGGATACGCAGTATTTT,CASSFARGGGQDTQYF
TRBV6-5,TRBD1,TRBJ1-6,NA,TGTGCCAGCAGTTCCCGGGACAGCTATAATTCACCCCTCCACTTT,CASSSRDSYNSPLHF
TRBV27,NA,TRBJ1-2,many,TGTGCCAGCAGTTTCCTGGCAGGGCAGAATGGCTACACCTTC,CASSFLAGQNGYTF
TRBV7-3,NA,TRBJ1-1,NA,TGTGCCACAAAAGACAAGAACACTGAAGCTTTCTTT,CATKDKNTEAFF
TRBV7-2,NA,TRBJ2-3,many,TGTGCCAGCATTCGGGCGGGGACAGATACGCAGTATTTT,CASIRAGTDTQYF